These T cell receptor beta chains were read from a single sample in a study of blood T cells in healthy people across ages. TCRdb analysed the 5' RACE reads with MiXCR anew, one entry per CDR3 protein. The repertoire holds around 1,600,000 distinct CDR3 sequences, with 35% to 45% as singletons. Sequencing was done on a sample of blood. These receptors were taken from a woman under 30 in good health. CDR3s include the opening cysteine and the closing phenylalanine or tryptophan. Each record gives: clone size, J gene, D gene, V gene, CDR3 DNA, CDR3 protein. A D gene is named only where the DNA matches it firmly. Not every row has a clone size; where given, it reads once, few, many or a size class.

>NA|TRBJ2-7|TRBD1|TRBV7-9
TGTGCCAGCAGCCAAAGACAGGGAGCCTACGAGCAGTACTTC
CASSQRQGAYEQYF
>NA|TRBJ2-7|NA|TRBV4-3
TGCGCCAGCAGCCAAGATTTGGGATCCGAGCAGTACTTC
CASSQDLGSEQYF
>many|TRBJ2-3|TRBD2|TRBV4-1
TGCGCCAGCAGCCAAAGTAGCGGGTACACAGATACGCAGTATTTT
CASSQSSGYTDTQYF
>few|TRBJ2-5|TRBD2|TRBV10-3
TGTGCCACCGGGGCTAGCGGGGGGTCCCTTGAGACCCAGTACTTC
CATGASGGSLETQYF
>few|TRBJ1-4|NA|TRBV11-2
TGTGCCAGCAGAACCCTTGGGGGATTGGATGAAAAACTGTTTTTT
CASRTLGGLDEKLFF
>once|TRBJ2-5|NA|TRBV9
TGTGCCAGCAGCAAAGGGGGTCTACAAGAGACCCAGTACTTC
CASSKGGLQETQYF
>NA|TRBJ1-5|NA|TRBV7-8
TGTGCCAGCAGCTTGACAGTATGGAGCAATCAGCCCCAGCATTTT
CASSLTVWSNQPQHF
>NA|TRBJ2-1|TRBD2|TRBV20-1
TGCAGTGCTTGGGCCGGGACTAGCGGGTATAATGAGCAGTTCTTC
CSAWAGTSGYNEQFF
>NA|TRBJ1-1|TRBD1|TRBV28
TGTGCCAGCAGTTTAGGGGCAGGGGGGGCTTTCTTT
CASSLGAGGAFF
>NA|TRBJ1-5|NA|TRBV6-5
TGTGCCAGCAGCCCCCAGGGAAGAGGTTTCAATCAGCCCCAGCATTTT
CASSPQGRGFNQPQHF
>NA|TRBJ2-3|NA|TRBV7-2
TGTGCCAGCAGCTTAATCGGGCCGAGAGATACGCAGTATTTT
CASSLIGPRDTQYF
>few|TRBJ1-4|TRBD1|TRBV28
TGTGCCAGCAGTTTTAGAGGGGGCGCGGAACTGTTTTTT
CASSFRGGAELFF
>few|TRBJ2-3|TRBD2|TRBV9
TGTGCCAGCAGCGTTCCTAGGACTAGCGGGGGATATGATACGCAGTATTTT
CASSVPRTSGGYDTQYF
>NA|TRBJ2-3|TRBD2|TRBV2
TGTGCCAGCAGTGAAGGACTAGCGGGAAGAGAAGATACGCAGTATTTT
CASSEGLAGREDTQYF
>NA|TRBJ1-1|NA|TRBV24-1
TGTGCCACTAGTGATGGACGGGAGGGCGACACTGAAGCTTTCTTT
CATSDGREGDTEAFF
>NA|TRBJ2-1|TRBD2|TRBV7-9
TGTGCCAGCACCCGACTAGCGGGGTCAGGGGACAATGAGCAGTTCTTC
CASTRLAGSGDNEQFF
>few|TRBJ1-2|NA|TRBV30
TGTGCCTGGAAGGTATTGAGGGGATATGGCTACACCTTC
CAWKVLRGYGYTF
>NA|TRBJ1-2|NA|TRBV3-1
TGTGCCGGCAGCCGTCTTAATCCAGAGGGTTATGGCTACACCTTC
CAGSRLNPEGYGYTF
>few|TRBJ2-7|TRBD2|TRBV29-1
TGCAGCGTTCCGGGACTAGCGAGAAACGAGCAGTACTTC
CSVPGLARNEQYF
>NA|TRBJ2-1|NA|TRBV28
TGTGCCAGCAGTTTATTCCGCGGGCTCTCCTACAATGAGCAGTTCTTC
CASSLFRGLSYNEQFF
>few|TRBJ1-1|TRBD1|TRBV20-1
TGCAGTGCTGGCAGGGGGCCGGACACTGAAGCTTTCTTT
CSAGRGPDTEAFF
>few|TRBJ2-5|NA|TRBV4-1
TGCGCCAGCAGCCAAGGGCCGGTGTCAATGGGAGAGACCCAGTACTTC
CASSQGPVSMGETQYF
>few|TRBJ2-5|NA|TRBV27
TGTGCCAGCAGTTCCCTCGTGGCCGGGGGAACCCAGTACTTC
CASSSLVAGGTQYF
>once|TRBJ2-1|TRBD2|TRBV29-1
TGCAGCGTTGTCATCAGGGCGCGGGACGGAAAGCGGGAGTCCTATGAGCAGTTCTTC
CSVVIRARDGKRESYEQFF
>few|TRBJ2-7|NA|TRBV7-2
TGTGCCAGCAGCTTAATGGGGCAGAGCTCCTACGAGCAGTACTTC
CASSLMGQSSYEQYF
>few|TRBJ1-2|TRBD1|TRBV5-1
TGCGCCAGCAGCTTGGTTGCAGGGGGCACTACTGGCTACACCTTC
CASSLVAGGTTGYTF
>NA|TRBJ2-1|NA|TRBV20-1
TGCAGTGCTAGAGGTCAGGGGACTGAGCAGTTCTTC
CSARGQGTEQFF
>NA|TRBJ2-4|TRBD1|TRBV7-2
TGTGCCAGCACCAGAGGGGGCACCAAAAACATTCAGTACTTC
CASTRGGTKNIQYF
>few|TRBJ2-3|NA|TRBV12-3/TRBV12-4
TGTGCCAGCAGTTTGTCCTGGGTCACCGATACGCAGTATTTT
CASSLSWVTDTQYF
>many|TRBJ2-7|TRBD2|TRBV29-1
TGCAGCGTTGAGGGACTAGCGGGAAAGAAGCAGTACTTC
CSVEGLAGKKQYF
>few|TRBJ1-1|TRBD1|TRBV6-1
TGTGCCAGCAGTGAAAGGACAGGGGGCACTGAAGCTTTCTTT
CASSERTGGTEAFF
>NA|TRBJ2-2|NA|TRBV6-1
TGTGCCAGCAGTGCGGCCGTTAGGAACACCGGGGAGCTGTTTTTT
CASSAAVRNTGELFF
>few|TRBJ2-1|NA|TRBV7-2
TGTGCCAGCAGCTCGGACTCTCCTTCCTACAATGAGCAGTTCTTC
CASSSDSPSYNEQFF
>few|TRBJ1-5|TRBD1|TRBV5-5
TGTGCCAGCAGGTCCACAGGGGAAGGACAGCCCCAGCATTTT
CASRSTGEGQPQHF
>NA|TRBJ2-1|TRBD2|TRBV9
TGTGCCAGCACCGAAACAGCCCTAGCGGTCACCGAGAATGAGCAGTTCTTC
CASTETALAVTENEQFF
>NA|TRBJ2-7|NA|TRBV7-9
TGTGCCAGCAGCACCCGACATGTGCAGGGCCTGCACAATGAGCAGTACTTC
CASSTRHVQGLHNEQYF
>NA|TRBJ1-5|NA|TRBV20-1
TGCAGTGCTAGAGGGATCGGAGGGGGACAGCCCCAGCATTTT
CSARGIGGGQPQHF
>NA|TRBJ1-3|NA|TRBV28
TGTGCCAGCAGGGGGCCGTACTCTGGAAACACCATATATTTT
CASRGPYSGNTIYF
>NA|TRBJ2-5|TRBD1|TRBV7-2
TGTGCCAGCAGCACCCGACCGGGACAGGGGGCTAAAAACCCCTCCAATGAGCAGTACTTC
CASSTRPGQGAKNPSNEQYF
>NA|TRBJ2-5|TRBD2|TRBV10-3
TGTGCCATCAGTGAAGGTGCCAGCGGGACCAAAGAGACCCAGTACTTC
CAISEGASGTKETQYF
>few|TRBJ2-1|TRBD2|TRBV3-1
TGTGCCAGCAGCCAATTGGGACTAGCGGGCATCTACAATGAGCAGTTCTTC
CASSQLGLAGIYNEQFF
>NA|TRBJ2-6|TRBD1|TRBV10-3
TGTGCCATCAGTGCCGGGACAGGGTATGATACTGGGGCCAACGTCCTGACTTTC
CAISAGTGYDTGANVLTF
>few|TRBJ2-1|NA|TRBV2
TGTGCCAGCAAACTGCCTAGTCCCGCCTACAATGAGCAGTTCTTC
CASKLPSPAYNEQFF
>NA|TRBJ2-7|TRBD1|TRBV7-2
TGTGCCAGCAGCCCGGACAGGGTAATTTCCTACGAGCAGTACTTC
CASSPDRVISYEQYF
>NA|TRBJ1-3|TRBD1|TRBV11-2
TGTGCCAGCAGTTCCTTAGTTGGGACAGGGTCATACTCTGGAAACACCATATATTTT
CASSSLVGTGSYSGNTIYF
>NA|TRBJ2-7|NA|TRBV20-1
TGCAGTGCTAGGGTGGCAGGGAGGCCCTACGAGCAGTACTTC
CSARVAGRPYEQYF
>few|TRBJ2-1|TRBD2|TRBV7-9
TGTGCCAGCAGCACCCTACTGGCGGGGGACTACAATGAGCAGTTCTTC
CASSTLLAGDYNEQFF
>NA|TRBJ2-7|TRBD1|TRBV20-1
TGCAGTGCTAGGAGACAGGGTCAATACGAGCAGTACTTC
CSARRQGQYEQYF
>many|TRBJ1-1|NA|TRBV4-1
TGCGCCAGCAGCCAAGTACGGAACACTGAAGCTTTCTTT
CASSQVRNTEAFF
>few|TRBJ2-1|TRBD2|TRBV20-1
TGCAGTGCTAGAGTTACTAGCGGGGCCAATGAGCAGTTCTTC
CSARVTSGANEQFF
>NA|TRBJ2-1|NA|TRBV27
TGTGCCAGCAGTTCACCGGGACGCAAGATGAATGAGCAGTTCTTC
CASSSPGRKMNEQFF
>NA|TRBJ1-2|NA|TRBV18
TGTGCCAGCTCAAAGGGACGGGAAAACTATGGCTACACCTTC
CASSKGRENYGYTF
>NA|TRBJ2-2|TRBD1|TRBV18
TGTGCCAGCTACCCCGGGACAGGGGAATTCGGGGAGCTGTTTTTT
CASYPGTGEFGELFF